Below, one T cell receptor beta chain is given with its context. Its matching antigen is unknown. From germline, CDR1 is SNHLY and CDR2 FYNNEI. This CDR3 has 13 residues. The V and J ends lost 11 bases and 3 bases respectively, with 14 bases between them. The data belong to a study of OX40 agonist ivuxolimab in advanced cancers. As for the study in general: An agonistic anti-OX40 (CD134) antibody, ivuxolimab, was used to treat the patients. Past anti-PD-1, anti-PD-L1 or anti-CTLA-4 therapy was accepted, and 40% had received some. Findings of the study overall: Mean expanded clone counts were higher in CD8+ than CD4+ T cells.

Method: immunoSEQ multiplex PCR; TCRdb's copy keeps in-frame clones and lacks some. The top ten clones hold approximately 15% of a sample with 43,000 or so clones, nearly 90% of them seen once. This sequence was found in an adult with an advanced solid tumor such as melanoma, head and neck, liver or kidney cancer. The sequencing used CD4+ or CD8+ T cells sorted from blood, collected in a trial of the OX40 agonist ivuxolimab. This chain joins TRBV2 and TRBJ2-1; weak D call: TRBD2 (6 bases). CDR3 coding DNA: TGTGCCGGCCGGAGGGACGTCTACAATGAGCAGTTCTTC. Its translation is CAGRRDVYNEQFF.